This record concerns one TCR beta chain sequence. Germline V gene lookup returns CDR1 MGHRA and CDR2 YSYEKL. V lost 3 bases to trimming and J lost 4 bases; unmatched junction nucleotides: 9. The CDR3 runs to 16 residues. These data come from a study of blood T cell repertoires in COVID-19. Only in-frame clones appear in the TCRdb table, and some are missing; sequencing was by immunoSEQ multiplex PCR. The sample contains approximately 180,000 clones, roughly 80% of which appear only once. The sample comprised peripheral blood. The receptor was isolated from a woman between 65 and 79 years old with acute or convalescent COVID-19. V and J are TRBV4-1 and TRBJ2-7, with TRBD2 matching over 10 bases. CDR3 amino acids: CASSQRLAGSEYEQYF. The CDR3 coding sequence is TGCGCCAGCAGCCAGCGACTAGCGGGCTCGGAGTACGAGCAGTACTTC.